This T cell receptor (beta chain) came from a study of blood T cells in healthy people across ages (dated by TCRdb to between 2015 and 2016). Describing the broader study: In model experiments, roughly one uniquely barcoded TCR beta cDNA molecule per two T cells was captured by template switching. The study measured age-related changes in TCR beta repertoire diversity using deep sequencing normalized with unique cDNA molecular identifiers. Donors were grouped into four age groups: young (average about 15 years), middle-aged (39), aged (about 59) and long-lived (less than 85). To avoid experimental bias, donors of different ages were spread randomly across the sequencing lanes. Two additional independent replicas of 1 million unique cDNA reads from the same blood draw were analyzed for two donors (one aged 18 to 30 and one aged 80 or older).

Libraries came from 5' RACE. A second PCR of about 6 to 12 cycles was run with a J-beta primer mix and a sample-barcoded 5' primer. A unique molecular identifier was introduced onto each TCR beta cDNA molecule by a template-switch 5' adaptor carrying 12 random nucleotides. Each sample yielded at least 3 million CDR3-containing paired-end reads. All of the RNA was converted into first-strand cDNA using the Mint cDNA synthesis kit, with a TRBC-specific oligonucleotide serving as the primer. Following uracil-DNA glycosylase treatment, all cDNA underwent a first 18-cycle PCR with the universal primers M1SS and BC2_uni_R. As for the authors' bioinformatics: For normalization, 1 million high-quality reads were randomly selected from each sample, with every read carrying a distinct molecular identifier. Instead of being binned into consensus sequences, reads with shared molecular identifiers were discarded. MiTCR, with a Q25 quality threshold and the strictest error-elimination algorithm, was used for CDR3 identification, clonotype clustering and error correction. A nonparametric unseen species model with Euler transformation was used to estimate lower-bound total TCR beta diversity. The raw public reads went through TCRdb reprocessing: fastp at Q25, MiXCR clone calling, in-frame beta chains kept. Every distinct CDR3 protein forms one entry, paired with its most common genes and DNA. The V and J calls shown here were made by TCRdb, not taken from the authors' results. This sample is represented by 1.5 million to 2 million distinct CDR3 sequences; around 42% of them were singletons. The ten largest account for under 25% of the sample.

Systemically healthy Caucasian individuals from Russia, over 30 in total and aged roughly 6 to 100 years, were included as donors. Approximately 9.7 milliliters of peripheral blood were drawn from each donor into EDTA-treated Vacutainer tubes. Ficoll-Paque density-gradient centrifugation was used to isolate PBMCs, with at least 6 million per sample. Trizol reagent was used to extract total RNA from the PBMCs, yielding at least 5.5 micrograms per sample. Naive CD45RAhigh/CD27high T cell percentages were measured by flow cytometry on a PBMC aliquot from every donor. This clonotype is a singleton in its sample. The antigen it recognizes is unknown. Nothing much larger sits one base from this clone, and base qualities are not available. On the study overall, not on this receptor specifically: Estimates of total diversity from one million sequenced T cells were regarded as lower bounds and underestimates. Conclusive comparison of naive and antigen-experienced compartments was prevented by the profiling of bulk unsorted PBMCs. As age increased, observed TCR beta diversity per million T cells dropped in a roughly linear way, and a significant reduction was already evident by age around 41. Compared with the aged group, the long-lived group had more naive CD4+ T cells, fewer expanded clones and increased TCR diversity, suggesting age selection. Donor CMV infection status was unknown, potentially confounding age-related changes in expanded clonotypes. There was a strong correlation between observed TCR beta diversity and the percentage of naive T cells measured by flow cytometry.

The germline V end is reduced by 0 bases and the J end by 5 bases; junction bases left unmatched: 9. The CDR3, from cysteine to phenylalanine, totals 16 residues. Left in the record is the CDR3 DNA by itself, 48 bases read in frame from the first base. CDR1 and CDR2 are drawn from the germline V gene: MGHDK, SYGVNS. This clonotype was obtained from a human donor in good health. The sequenced sample consisted of blood. In this chain, TRBV25-1 is recombined with TRBJ1-1; TRBD1 lines up with 7 middle nucleotides. The CDR3 region: CASSEYVGGGRTEAFF. The DNA reads as follows: TGTGCCAGCAGTGAATATGTAGGGGGCGGGCGGACTGAAGCTTTCTTT. Where the CDR3 stops, the reference TRBV25-1 and TRBJ1-1 genes take over; the full variable domain is EADIYQTPRYLVIGTGKKITLECSQTMGHDKMYWYQQDPGMELHLIHYSYGVNSTEKGDLSSESTVSRIRTEHFPLTLESARPSHTSQYLCASSEYVGGGRTEAFFGQGTRLTVV.